The source of this T cell receptor (beta chain) is a study of blood T cell repertoires in COVID-19. Study as a whole: The United States, Italy and Spain provided the acute and convalescent COVID-19 samples. PBMCs, B-cell-depleted T cells, or T cells provided the cDNA or gDNA that made up the material.

In the authors' methods: Reference gene primer amplification in the assay estimated nucleated cell counts. Clones were read by immunoSEQ multiplex PCR, and TCRdb kept only the in-frame ones, dropping some. The D gene and trimming were derived from the DNA, and the V and J assignments and clone size from that table. The data show 100,000 to 150,000 clones, approximately 80% seen once. This CDR3 region has 11 residues. The V end lost 5 bases, the J end lost 8 bases, and 8 bases lay between the germline ends. The V gene's germline CDR1 is SGHTA and CDR2 FQGNSA. This receptor was taken from a woman aged 60-75 years with acute or convalescent COVID-19. What was sequenced was peripheral blood. The chain uses TRBV7-2 and TRBJ2-3, with D perhaps matching TRBD2 (6 bases). The DNA of the CDR3 is TGTGCCAGCAGCCCCGGGGGTACGCAGTATTTT. This sequence encodes CASSPGGTQYF.